One sample yielded the 13 T cell receptor beta chains listed below, sequenced in a study of OX40 agonist ivuxolimab in advanced cancers. Profiled with immunoSEQ multiplex PCR; TCRdb holds only in-frame clones, not every one. This table holds about 150,000 clones, around 94% found once. The starting material was CD4+ or CD8+ T cells sorted from blood, obtained in a trial of the OX40 agonist ivuxolimab. All receptors derive from an adult with an advanced solid tumor such as melanoma, head and neck, liver or kidney cancer.

This chain joins TRBV6-5 and TRBJ1-1; tentatively, D is TRBD1 (5 bases). Germline CDR1 MNHEY, CDR2 SVGAGI. The CDR3 is 14 residues long. The germline V and J ends were trimmed by 4 bases and 3 bases, with 12 bases remaining between them. The CDR3 is CASSFDRGYTEAFF. The CDR3 DNA reads TGTGCCAGCAGTTTTGATCGGGGGTACACTGAAGCTTTCTTT.

The chain is built from TRBV6-5 and TRBJ2-4; either TRBD1 or TRBD2 may supply D (6 bases each). The CDR3 spans 14 residues. V lost 4 bases and J 7 bases, leaving 14 bases between the germline ends. Germline CDR1 and CDR2: MNHEY and SVGAGI. The CDR3 is CASSFGGGANIQYF. As DNA, the CDR3 is TGTGCCAGCAGTTTTGGAGGGGGAGCGAACATTCAGTACTTC.

The rearrangement joins TRBV4-3 to TRBJ2-3; no reliable D call. The germline CDR1 and CDR2 sequences are LGHNA and YSLEER. V was trimmed by 4 bases and J by 5 bases, leaving 28 bases between them. The CDR3 has 19 amino acids. CDR3 region: CASSPQLPGAMGGGDTQYF. CDR3 DNA: TGCGCCAGCAGCCCACAACTACCTGGCGCGATGGGTGGCGGAGATACGCAGTATTTT.

J is TRBJ2-2 and V is TRBV7-2, with D perhaps TRBD1 or TRBD2 (6 bases each). CDR1 is SGHTA and CDR2 is FQGNSA in the germline V gene. V lost 1 base and J lost 0, with 9 bases in between. There are 16 residues in the CDR3. CDR3 DNA sequence: TGTGCCAGCAGCTTAGTCGGGGGCCCGAACACCGGGGAGCTGTTTTTT. Protein sequence: CASSLVGGPNTGELFF.

The DNA of the CDR3 is TGTGCCAGCAGGCTACAGGGGGCGTTTTCCTACGAGCAGTACTTC. This codes for CASRLQGAFSYEQYF. J is TRBJ2-7 and V is TRBV6-5, with 9 nucleotides matching TRBD1. This CDR3 spans 15 amino acids. V gave up 6 bases and J gave up 1 base; unmatched junction bases: 7. Germline V gene sequence: CDR1 MNHEY, CDR2 SVGAGI.

V usage is TRBV10-3 and J usage is TRBJ1-1, with D possibly matching TRBD1 (5 bases). The CDR3 is 14 amino acids. The germline V gene encodes CDR1 ENHRY and CDR2 SYGVKD. V gave up 5 bases and J gave up 4 bases, with 14 bases separating them. CDR3: CAISPGRMSTEAFF. The CDR3 DNA reads TGTGCCATCAGTCCAGGGCGGATGAGCACTGAAGCTTTCTTT.

The CDR3 spells CASSHLSGSGDEQYF. The CDR3 DNA reads TGTGCCAGCAGCCACCTCAGCGGGAGTGGCGACGAGCAGTACTTC. V gene TRBV5-4 combines with J gene TRBJ2-7; 8 nucleotides line up with TRBD2. With 4 bases clipped from V and 5 bases from J, the junction kept 11 bases outside the gene matches. The germline CDR1 and CDR2 sequences are SGHNT and YYREEE (reference sequence). CDR3 length: 15 amino acids.

This clone was picked up one time. The CDR3 protein is CASSGGQSLAGSGRARGAYEQYF. The CDR3 DNA sequence: TGCGCCAGCAGCGGGGGACAATCCCTAGCTGGTAGCGGGAGGGCACGGGGAGCGTACGAGCAGTACTTC. The rearrangement links TRBV5-1 to TRBJ2-7; 11 nucleotides align to TRBD2. CDR3 length: 23 amino acids. CDR1 is SGHRS, CDR2 YFSETQ, per germline. The J segment lost 4 bases and the V segment lost 4 bases, leaving 31 bases of the junction unmatched.

The chain recombines TRBV28 with TRBJ2-3; D unresolved. Per germline, CDR1 MDHEN and CDR2 SYDVKM. Trimming left V 5 bases short and J 3 bases short, with 6 bases between. The CDR3 loop spans 12 amino acids. CDR3 sequence (DNA): TGTGCCAGCAGTGGCCGAACAGATACGCAGTATTTT. Its translation is CASSGRTDTQYF.

The rearrangement uses TRBV28 and TRBJ2-3; no firm D call. The CDR3 covers 12 residues. V lost 1 base, J lost 2 bases, and 1 base lay in between. The germline CDR1 and CDR2 sequences are MDHEN and SYDVKM. This CDR3 is CASSLYTDTQYF. CDR3 bases: TGTGCCAGCAGTTTATACACAGATACGCAGTATTTT.

V and J are TRBV28 and TRBJ1-2; D not resolved. The germline V gene encodes CDR1 MDHEN and CDR2 SYDVKM. CDR3 length: 15 amino acids. V lost 2 bases to trimming and J lost 6 bases, with 16 bases between them. CDR3 amino acids: CASSLKGWDRHGYTF. In DNA, the CDR3 is TGTGCCAGCAGTTTAAAGGGCTGGGATCGGCATGGCTACACCTTC.

CDR3 region: CASSRGQASNQPQHF. CDR3 in DNA: TGTGCCAGCAGCCGGGGACAGGCGAGCAATCAGCCCCAGCATTTT. The chain has TRBV14 and TRBJ1-5; 8 bases are shared with TRBD1. Germline V gene lookup returns CDR1 SGHDN and CDR2 FVKESK. The length of the CDR3 is 15 residues. Germline trimming cut 4 bases from V and 1 base from J; bases unmatched to any gene: 3. Full variable domain (missing parts from reference TRBV14 and TRBJ1-5): EAGVTQFPSHSVIEKGQTVTLRCDPISGHDNLYWYRRVMGKEIKFLLHFVKESKQDESGMPNNRFLAERTGGTYSTLKVQPAELEDSGVYFCASSRGQASNQPQHFGDGTRLSIL.

V usage is TRBV28 and J usage is TRBJ1-1; D may be TRBD1 (5 bases). The CDR3 runs to 15 residues. V lost 7 bases to trimming and J lost 2 bases, with 17 bases between them. The germline V gene has CDR1 MDHEN and CDR2 SYDVKM. In DNA form, the CDR3 reads TGTGCCAGCACCCCCGGGGGGACTCGAAACACTGAAGCTTTCTTT. It encodes CASTPGGTRNTEAFF.